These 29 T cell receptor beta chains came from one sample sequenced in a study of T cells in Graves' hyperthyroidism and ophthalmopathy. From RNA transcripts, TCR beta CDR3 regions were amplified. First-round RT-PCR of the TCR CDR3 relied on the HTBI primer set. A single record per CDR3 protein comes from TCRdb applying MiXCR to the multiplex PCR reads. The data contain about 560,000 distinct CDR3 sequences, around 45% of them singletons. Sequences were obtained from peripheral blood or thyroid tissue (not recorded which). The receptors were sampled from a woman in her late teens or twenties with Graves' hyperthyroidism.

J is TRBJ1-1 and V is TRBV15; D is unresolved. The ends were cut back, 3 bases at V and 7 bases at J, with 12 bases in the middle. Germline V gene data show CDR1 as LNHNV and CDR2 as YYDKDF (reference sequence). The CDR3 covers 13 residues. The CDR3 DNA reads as TGTGCCACCAGCAGTACATCTGGAAATGAAGCTTTCTTT. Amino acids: CATSSTSGNEAFF.

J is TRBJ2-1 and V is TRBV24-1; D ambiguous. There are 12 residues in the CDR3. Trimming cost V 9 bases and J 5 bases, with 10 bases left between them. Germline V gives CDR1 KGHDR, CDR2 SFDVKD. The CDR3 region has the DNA TGTGCCACCGCCGGCGGTGACAATGAGCAGTTCTTC. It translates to CATAGGDNEQFF.

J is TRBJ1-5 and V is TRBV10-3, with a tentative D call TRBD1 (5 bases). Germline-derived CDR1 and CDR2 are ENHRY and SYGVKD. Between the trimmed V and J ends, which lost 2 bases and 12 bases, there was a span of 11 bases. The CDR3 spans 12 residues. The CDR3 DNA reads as TGTGCCATCAGTGAGGAAGGGACGGACCAGCATTTT. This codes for CAISEEGTDQHF.

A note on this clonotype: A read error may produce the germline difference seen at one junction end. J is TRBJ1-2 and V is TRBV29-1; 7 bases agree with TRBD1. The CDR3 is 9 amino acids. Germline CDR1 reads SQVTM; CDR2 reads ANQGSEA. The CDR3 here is CSVMGQRIF. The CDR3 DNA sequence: TGCAGCGTGATGGGACAGAGGATCTTC.

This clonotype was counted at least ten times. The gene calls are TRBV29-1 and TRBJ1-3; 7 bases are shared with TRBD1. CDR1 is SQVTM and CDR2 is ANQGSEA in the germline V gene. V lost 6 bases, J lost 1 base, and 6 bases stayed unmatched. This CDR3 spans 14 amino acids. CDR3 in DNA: TGCAGCGTCACCGGGACAGCTTCTGGAAACACCATATATTTT. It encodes CSVTGTASGNTIYF.

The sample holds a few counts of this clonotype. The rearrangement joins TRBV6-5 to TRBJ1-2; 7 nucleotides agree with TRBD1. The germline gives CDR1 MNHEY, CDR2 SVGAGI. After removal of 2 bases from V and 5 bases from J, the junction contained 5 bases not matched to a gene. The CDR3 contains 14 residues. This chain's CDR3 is CASSYVRDRYGYTF. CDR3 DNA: TGTGCCAGCAGTTACGTCCGGGACAGATATGGCTACACCTTC.

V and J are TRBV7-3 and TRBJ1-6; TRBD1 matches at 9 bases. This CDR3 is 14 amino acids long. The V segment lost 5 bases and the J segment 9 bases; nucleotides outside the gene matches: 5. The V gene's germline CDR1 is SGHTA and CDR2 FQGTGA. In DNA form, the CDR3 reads TGTGCCAGCAGCCAGGAACAGGGGGCTTCACCCCTCCACTTT. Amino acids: CASSQEQGASPLHF.

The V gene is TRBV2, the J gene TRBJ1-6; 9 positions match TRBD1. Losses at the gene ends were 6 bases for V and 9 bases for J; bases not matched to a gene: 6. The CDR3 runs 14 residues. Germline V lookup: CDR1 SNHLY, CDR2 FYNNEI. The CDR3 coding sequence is TGTGCCAGCAGCAACCGGGACAGGGTTTCACCCCTCCACTTT. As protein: CASSNRDRVSPLHF.

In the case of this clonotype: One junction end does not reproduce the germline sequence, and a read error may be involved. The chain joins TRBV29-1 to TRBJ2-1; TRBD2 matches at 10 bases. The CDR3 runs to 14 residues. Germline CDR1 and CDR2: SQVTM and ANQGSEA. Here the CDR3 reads CSEASGRAYSEQFF. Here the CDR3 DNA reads TGCAGCGAGGCGAGCGGGAGGGCCTACAGTGAGCAGTTCTTC.

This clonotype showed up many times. The CDR3 DNA reads TGTGCCAGCAGCTTACAGGGAGGCAATCAGCCCCAGCATTTT. Translated: CASSLQGGNQPQHF. V usage is TRBV7-6 and J usage is TRBJ1-5, with D possibly matching TRBD1 (5 bases). Germline CDR1 is SGHVS and CDR2 is FNYEAQ. This CDR3 is 14 amino acids long. Trimming shortened V by 2 bases and J by 2 bases, and 7 bases separated the two germline ends.

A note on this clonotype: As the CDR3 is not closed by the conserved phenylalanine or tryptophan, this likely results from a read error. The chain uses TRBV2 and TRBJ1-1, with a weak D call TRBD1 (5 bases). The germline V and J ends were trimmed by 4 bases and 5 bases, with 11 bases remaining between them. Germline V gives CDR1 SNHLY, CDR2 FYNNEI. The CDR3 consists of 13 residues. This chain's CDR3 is CASSVMGGTEAFI. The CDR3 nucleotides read TGTGCCAGCAGTGTAATGGGGGGGACTGAAGCTTTCATT.

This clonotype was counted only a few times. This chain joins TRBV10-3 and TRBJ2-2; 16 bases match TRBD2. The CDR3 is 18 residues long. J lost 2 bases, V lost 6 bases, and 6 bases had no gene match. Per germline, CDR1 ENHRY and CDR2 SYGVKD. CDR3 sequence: CAIRPGLAGGVNTGELFF. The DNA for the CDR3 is TGTGCCATCAGGCCGGGACTAGCGGGAGGGGTTAACACCGGGGAGCTGTTTTTT.

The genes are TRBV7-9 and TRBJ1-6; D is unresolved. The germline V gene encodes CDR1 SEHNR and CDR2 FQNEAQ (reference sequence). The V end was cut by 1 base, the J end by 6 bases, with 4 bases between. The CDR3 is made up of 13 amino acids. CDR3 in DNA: TGTGCCAGCAGCTTAGGTTTTAATTCACCCCTCCACTTT. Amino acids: CASSLGFNSPLHF.

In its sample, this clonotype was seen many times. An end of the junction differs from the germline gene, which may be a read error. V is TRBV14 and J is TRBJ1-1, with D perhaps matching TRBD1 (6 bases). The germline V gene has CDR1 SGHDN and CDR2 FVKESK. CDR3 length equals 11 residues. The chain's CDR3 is CASRGYTEAFF. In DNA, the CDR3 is TGTGCGAGCAGGGGATACACTGAAGCTTTCTTT.

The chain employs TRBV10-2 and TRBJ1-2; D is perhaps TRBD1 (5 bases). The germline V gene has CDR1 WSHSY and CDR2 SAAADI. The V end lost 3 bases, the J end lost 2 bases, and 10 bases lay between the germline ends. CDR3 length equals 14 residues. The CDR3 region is CASSDWGRNYGYTF. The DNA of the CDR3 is TGCGCCAGCAGTGATTGGGGACGGAACTATGGCTACACCTTC.

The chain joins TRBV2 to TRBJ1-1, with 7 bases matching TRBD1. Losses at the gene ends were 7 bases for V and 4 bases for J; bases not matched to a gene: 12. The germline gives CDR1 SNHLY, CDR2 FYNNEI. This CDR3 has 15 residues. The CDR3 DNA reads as TGTGCCAGCACGGGGGACAGCCTTATAATCACTGAAGCTTTCTTT. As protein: CASTGDSLIITEAFF.

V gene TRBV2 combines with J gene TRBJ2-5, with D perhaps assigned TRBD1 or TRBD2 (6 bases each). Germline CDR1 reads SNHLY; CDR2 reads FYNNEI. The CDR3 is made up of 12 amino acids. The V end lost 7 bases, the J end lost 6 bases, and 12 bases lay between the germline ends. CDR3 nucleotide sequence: TGTGCCAGCAAGGACGGGGGCCAGACCCAGTACTTC. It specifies CASKDGGQTQYF.

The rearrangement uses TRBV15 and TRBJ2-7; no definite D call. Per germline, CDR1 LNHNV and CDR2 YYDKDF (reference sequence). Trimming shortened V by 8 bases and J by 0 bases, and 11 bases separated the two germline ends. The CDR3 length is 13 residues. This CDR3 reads CATSTVSSYEQYF. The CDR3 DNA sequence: TGTGCCACCTCAACAGTGAGCTCCTACGAGCAGTACTTC.

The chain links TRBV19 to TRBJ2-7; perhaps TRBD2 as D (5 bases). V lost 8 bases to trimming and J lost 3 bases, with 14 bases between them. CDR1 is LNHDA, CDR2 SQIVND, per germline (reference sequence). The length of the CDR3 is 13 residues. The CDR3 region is CASWTGFIYEQYF. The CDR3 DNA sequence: TGTGCCAGTTGGACGGGGTTTATCTACGAGCAGTACTTC.

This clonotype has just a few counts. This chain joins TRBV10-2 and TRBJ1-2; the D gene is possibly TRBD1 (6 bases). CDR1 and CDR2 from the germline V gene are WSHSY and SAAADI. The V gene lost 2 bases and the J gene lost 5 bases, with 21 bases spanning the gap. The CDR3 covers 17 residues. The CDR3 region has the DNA TGCGCCAGCAGTGAGACCCGGAGGAACAGGGTGGAGTATGGCTACACCTTC. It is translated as CASSETRRNRVEYGYTF.

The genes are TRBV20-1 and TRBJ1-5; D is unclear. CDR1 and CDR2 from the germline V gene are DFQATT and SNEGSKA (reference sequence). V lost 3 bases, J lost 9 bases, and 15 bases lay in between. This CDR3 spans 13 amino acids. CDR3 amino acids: CSASFAGGWPQHF. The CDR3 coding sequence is TGCAGTGCTAGCTTCGCCGGCGGGTGGCCCCAGCATTTT.

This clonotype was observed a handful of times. The CDR3 coding sequence is TGTGCCAGCGGGGAGGTCGGGATCGAGCAGTACTTC. Its translation: CASGEVGIEQYF. This chain uses TRBV6-6 with TRBJ2-7; TRBD2 is a possible D gene (6 bases). V was trimmed by 8 bases and J by 6 bases, leaving 14 bases between them. Germline assignment: CDR1 MNHNY and CDR2 SVGAGI (reference sequence). The CDR3 runs to 12 residues.

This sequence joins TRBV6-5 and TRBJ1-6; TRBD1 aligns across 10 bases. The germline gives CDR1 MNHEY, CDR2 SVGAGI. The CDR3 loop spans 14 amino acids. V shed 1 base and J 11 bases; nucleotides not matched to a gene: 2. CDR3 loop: CASSYWDRGTPLHF. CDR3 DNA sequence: TGTGCCAGCAGTTACTGGGACAGGGGTACACCCCTCCACTTT.

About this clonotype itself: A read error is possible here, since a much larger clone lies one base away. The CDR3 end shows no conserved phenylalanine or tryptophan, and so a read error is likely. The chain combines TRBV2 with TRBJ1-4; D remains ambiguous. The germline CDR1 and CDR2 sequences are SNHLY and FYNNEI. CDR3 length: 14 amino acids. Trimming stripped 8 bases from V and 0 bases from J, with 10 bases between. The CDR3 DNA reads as TGTGCCAGCGGTAGGGCGGCAACTAATGAAAAACTGTTTCTT. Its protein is CASGRAATNEKLFL.

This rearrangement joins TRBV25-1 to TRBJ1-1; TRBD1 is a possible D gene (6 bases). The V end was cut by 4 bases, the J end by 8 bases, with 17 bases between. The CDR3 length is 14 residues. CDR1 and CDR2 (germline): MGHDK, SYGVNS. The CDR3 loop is CASSVTGNPLEAFF. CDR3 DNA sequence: TGTGCCAGCAGTGTGACAGGCAACCCTTTAGAAGCTTTCTTT.

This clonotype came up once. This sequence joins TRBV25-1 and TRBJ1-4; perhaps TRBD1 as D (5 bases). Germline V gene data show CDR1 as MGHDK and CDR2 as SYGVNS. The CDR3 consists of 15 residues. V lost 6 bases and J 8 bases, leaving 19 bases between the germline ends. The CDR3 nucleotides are TGTGCCAGCAGCCTCCGGGGGGTGGTTGAAGAAAAACTGTTTTTT. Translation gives CASSLRGVVEEKLFF.

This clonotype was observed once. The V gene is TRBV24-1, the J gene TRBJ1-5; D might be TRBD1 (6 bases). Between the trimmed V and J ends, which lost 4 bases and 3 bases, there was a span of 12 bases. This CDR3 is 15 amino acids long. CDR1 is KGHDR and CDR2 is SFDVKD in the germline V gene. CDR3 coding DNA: TGTGCCACCAGTGACCAACAGGGTGCCAATCAGCCCCAGCATTTT. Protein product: CATSDQQGANQPQHF.

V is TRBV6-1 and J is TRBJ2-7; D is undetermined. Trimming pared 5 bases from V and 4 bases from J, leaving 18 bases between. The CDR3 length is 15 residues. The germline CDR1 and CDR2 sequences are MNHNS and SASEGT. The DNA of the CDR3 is TGTGCCAGCAGTCCAGGACCCACTGCTGCGTACGAGCAGTACTTC. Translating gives CASSPGPTAAYEQYF.

CDR3 bases: TGCAGTGCTGATAGCGGGATCGGGTACGAGCAGTACTTC. Translating it yields CSADSGIGYEQYF. This rearrangement joins TRBV20-1 to TRBJ2-7, with 8 bases lining up with TRBD2. The CDR3 length is 13 residues. Trimming took 5 bases from V and 4 from J; bases not matched to a gene: 7. Germline V gene sequence: CDR1 DFQATT, CDR2 SNEGSKA (reference sequence).